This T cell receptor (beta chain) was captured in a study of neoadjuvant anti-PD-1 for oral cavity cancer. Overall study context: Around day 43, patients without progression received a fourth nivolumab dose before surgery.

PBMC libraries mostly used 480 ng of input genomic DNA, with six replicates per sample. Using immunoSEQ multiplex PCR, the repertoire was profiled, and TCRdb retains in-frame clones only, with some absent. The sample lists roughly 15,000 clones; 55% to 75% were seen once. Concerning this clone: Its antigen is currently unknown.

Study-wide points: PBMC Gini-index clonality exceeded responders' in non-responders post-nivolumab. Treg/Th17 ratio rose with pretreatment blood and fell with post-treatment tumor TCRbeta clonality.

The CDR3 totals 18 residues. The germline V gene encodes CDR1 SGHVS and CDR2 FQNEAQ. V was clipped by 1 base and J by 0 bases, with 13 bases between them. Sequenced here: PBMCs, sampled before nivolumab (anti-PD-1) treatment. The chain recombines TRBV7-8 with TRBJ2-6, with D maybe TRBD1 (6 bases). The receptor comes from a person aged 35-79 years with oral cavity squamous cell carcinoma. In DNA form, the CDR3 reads TGTGCCAGCAGCTTAGAGACAGGACTTAACTCTGGGGCCAACGTCCTGACTTTC. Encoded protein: CASSLETGLNSGANVLTF.